This T cell receptor (beta chain) derives from a study of beta chain features in type 1 diabetes. CDR3 length: 13 residues. Per the germline V gene, CDR1 is LNHDA and CDR2 is SQIVND (reference sequence). Trimming took off 8 bases at V and 0 bases at J, with 8 bases between the two ends. Using CD45RO/CCR7/CD25/CD127/CD95/CD27, CD4+ naive, central memory, regulatory and stem cell-like memory cells were sorted. Expressed TCRB transcripts were sequenced because the isolated RNA had all been reverse transcribed beforehand. Average reads for naive, central memory and regulatory T cell samples were about 3.57 million. Method: immunoSEQ multiplex PCR; TCRdb's copy keeps in-frame clones and lacks some. The table includes 680,000 or so clones, roughly 13% detected once. Points from the study as a whole: Patients showed naive, central memory and Treg TCRB repertoires that appeared more similar than those of healthy donors. With patients and controls alike, PCR might favor shorter templates to an equal degree. Moderately but significantly shorter TCRB CDR3s were found in Type 1 diabetes patients in all four CD4+ subsets.

This clone was seen a handful of times. Its antigen is not known. The clonotype originates from a man between 18 and 29 years old with type 1 diabetes. Specimen: naive CD4+ T cells from blood. The chain combines TRBV19 with TRBJ1-5; D is uncertain. The CDR3 DNA sequence: TGTGCCAGTTCAGAAACTAGCAATCAGCCCCAGCATTTT. Amino acids: CASSETSNQPQHF.